These 20 T cell receptor beta chains came from one sample sequenced in a study of follicular helper T cells after annual influenza vaccination (dated by TCRdb to about 2017). According to the study, the label for this sample's time point signals: 2015-2016 season, 7 days after influenza vaccination. Library generation was performed with the immunoSEQ multiplex PCR assay. TCRdb provides this immuneACCESS table in a form limited to in-frame rearrangements. Some clones are lacking; in checked studies, under half of them reflect an unresolved V gene, and why the rest are absent is not known. This sample comprises thousands of clones, less than 90% of them detected only once. The ten largest clones add up to approximately 2.5% of the sample. Specimen: CXCR5+ CD38- circulating T follicular helper cells from blood, collected 7 days after influenza vaccination. This sample's cell subset or site label indicates: circulating Tfh, non-naive CD4+CXCR5+PD-1+ (ICOS+CD38+ or ICOS-CD38-). These receptors originate from an adult who received the influenza vaccine.

The chain employs TRBV5-6 and TRBJ2-5; D may be TRBD1 (7 bases). The CDR3 length is 16 residues. Trimming left V 0 bases short and J 2 bases short, with 14 bases between. In germline, CDR1 is SGHDT, CDR2 YYEEEE. CDR3 loop: CASSLVGGTAQETQYF. CDR3 bases: TGTGCCAGCAGCTTGGTGGGCGGGACAGCACAAGAGACCCAGTACTTC. Full variable domain (remainder filled in from reference TRBV5-6 and TRBJ2-5): DAGVTQSPTHLIKTRGQQVTLRCSPKSGHDTVSWYQQALGQGPQFIFQYYEEEERQRGNFPDRFSGHQFPNYSSELNVNALLLGDSALYLCASSLVGGTAQETQYFGPGTRLLVL.

The chain recombines TRBV18 with TRBJ1-5; D is unclear. CDR1 and CDR2 (germline): KGHSH, LQKENI. This CDR3 region has 13 residues. The ends were cut back, 3 bases at V and 9 bases at J, with 12 bases in the middle. In DNA, the CDR3 is TGTGCCAGCTCACCGAACTCGGGCGCGCCCCAGCATTTT. Translated, it gives CASSPNSGAPQHF.

This chain uses TRBV7-2 with TRBJ2-7, with 9 bases identical to TRBD2. Trimming cost V 5 bases and J 4 bases; bases outside gene matches: 12. CDR3 length equals 16 residues. Germline loops: CDR1 SGHTA, CDR2 FQGNSA. CDR3 residues: CASSRPAGGGSYEQYF. CDR3 bases: TGTGCCAGCAGCCGACCAGCGGGAGGTGGGTCTTACGAGCAGTACTTC. Full variable domain (outside the CDR3, taken from reference TRBV7-2 and TRBJ2-7): GAGVSQSPSNKVTEKGKDVELRCDPISGHTALYWYRQSLGQGLEFLIYFQGNSAPDKSGLPSDRFSAERTGGSVSTLTIQRTQQEDSAVYLCASSRPAGGGSYEQYFGPGTRLTVT.

The chain employs TRBV6-1 and TRBJ2-2; 8 bases agree with TRBD1. The V and J ends lost 5 bases and 4 bases, in that order; junction bases with no gene match: 6. The CDR3 is 15 amino acids. CDR1 and CDR2 from the germline V gene are MNHNS and SASEGT. CDR3 region: CASSRGQDRTGELFF. As DNA, the CDR3 is TGTGCCAGCAGTAGGGGACAGGACCGCACCGGGGAGCTGTTTTTT.

The chain joins TRBV6-1 to TRBJ2-6, with D possibly called TRBD1 or TRBD2 (5 bases each). V dropped 7 bases and J dropped 0 bases, with 10 bases sitting between them. This CDR3 is built from 15 residues. In germline, CDR1 is MNHNS, CDR2 SASEGT. The CDR3 reads CASIRDASGANVLTF. The CDR3 DNA reads as TGTGCCAGCATCCGGGACGCCTCTGGGGCCAACGTCCTGACTTTC.

This clone was seen just once. The rearrangement uses TRBV27 and TRBJ1-2; 9 bases map to TRBD1. CDR3 length: 13 amino acids. Germline V gives CDR1 MNHEY, CDR2 SMNVEV (reference sequence). Trimming cost V 4 bases and J 8 bases; bases outside gene matches: 5. CDR3 nucleotide sequence: TGTGCCAGCAGTTCACAGGGGGCGCGGGGCTACACCTTC. This codes for CASSSQGARGYTF.

This clone was seen just once. V gene TRBV15 combines with J gene TRBJ1-2; the D is unclear. Germline lookup yields CDR1 LNHNV and CDR2 YYDKDF (reference sequence). With 1 base removed from V and 6 bases from J, the gap between germline ends came to 12 bases. The CDR3 sequence is 14 residues long. The CDR3 bases are TGTGCCACCAGCAGAGGATTACCGGAGGATGGCTACACCTTC. As protein: CATSRGLPEDGYTF.

This rearrangement joins TRBV25-1 to TRBJ1-2; D not resolved. Germline CDR1 and CDR2: MGHDK and SYGVNS. Trimming took off 6 bases at V and 0 bases at J, with 8 bases between the two ends. This CDR3 is 13 amino acids long. The CDR3 sequence: CASSTSANYGYTF. In DNA, the CDR3 is TGTGCCAGCAGCACTTCAGCTAACTATGGCTACACCTTC.

The chain recombines TRBV27 with TRBJ1-5; no definite D call. Trimming removed 3 bases from V and 7 bases from J, with 7 bases in between. The CDR3 extends over 12 amino acids. Per the germline V gene, CDR1 is MNHEY and CDR2 is SMNVEV (reference sequence). The CDR3: CASSFRGQPQHF. CDR3 nucleotide sequence: TGTGCCAGCAGTTTTCGCGGGCAGCCCCAGCATTTT.

This clone showed up just a few times. The rearrangement links TRBV6-5 to TRBJ2-7, with a possible D match to TRBD2 (6 bases). The CDR3 contains 12 residues. Germline CDR1 reads MNHEY; CDR2 reads SVGAGI. Trimming stripped 8 bases from V and 3 bases from J, with 11 bases between. The CDR3 region has the DNA TGTGCCAGCGGAGGGGAAAACTACGAGCAGTACTTC. Translation: CASGGENYEQYF.

This chain uses TRBV5-5 with TRBJ1-2, with D tentatively TRBD1 (5 bases). Between the trimmed V and J ends, which lost 0 bases and 4 bases, there was a span of 13 bases. Per the germline V gene, CDR1 is SGHKS and CDR2 is YYEKEE (reference sequence). This CDR3 comprises 15 residues. The CDR3 spells CASSLAGFLTYGYTF. The CDR3 DNA reads TGTGCCAGCAGCTTGGCAGGGTTCCTTACCTATGGCTACACCTTC.

The rearrangement uses TRBV4-2 and TRBJ2-7; TRBD1 might be the D (6 bases). This CDR3 spans 15 amino acids. Trimming left V 1 base short and J 0 bases short, with 10 bases between. The germline V gene encodes CDR1 LGHNA and CDR2 YNFKEQ. The CDR3 loop is CASSQVTGNSYEQYF. The CDR3 nucleotides read TGTGCCAGCAGCCAAGTTACAGGGAACTCCTACGAGCAGTACTTC.

The rearrangement uses TRBV28 and TRBJ1-2, with D unclear. The germline V gene encodes CDR1 MDHEN and CDR2 SYDVKM. Trimming shortened V by 2 bases and J by 4 bases, and 11 bases separated the two germline ends. There are 14 residues in the CDR3. This chain's CDR3 is CASSLGMEGYGYTF. CDR3 bases: TGTGCCAGCAGTTTAGGGATGGAGGGCTATGGCTACACCTTC.

The chain has TRBV5-4 and TRBJ2-7, with D uncertain. The germline CDR1 and CDR2 sequences are SGHNT and YYREEE (reference sequence). Between the trimmed V and J ends, which lost 0 bases and 4 bases, there was a span of 8 bases. This CDR3 is built from 13 residues. In DNA, the CDR3 is TGTGCCAGCAGCTTGGCCTTCAGGTACGAGCAGTACTTC. Its translation is CASSLAFRYEQYF.

The chain is built from TRBV28 and TRBJ2-1; D unclear. This CDR3 has 11 residues. Germline CDR1 MDHEN, CDR2 SYDVKM. With 5 bases removed from V and 7 bases from J, the gap between germline ends came to 6 bases. This CDR3 reads CASSLRNEQFF. As DNA, the CDR3 is TGTGCCAGCAGTCTTAGGAATGAGCAGTTCTTC.

The chain links TRBV4-1 to TRBJ2-2; D is tentatively TRBD1 or TRBD2 (5 bases each). Germline V gene data show CDR1 as MGHRA and CDR2 as YSYEKL. The CDR3 sequence is 16 residues long. V was cut by 3 bases and J by 7 bases, with 18 bases left in between. The CDR3, as DNA: TGCGCCAGCAGCCATGTTTCGGGGCCTCAAGTCGGGGAGCTGTTTTTT. Translation gives CASSHVSGPQVGELFF.

V and J are TRBV19 and TRBJ1-2; D is uncertain. The CDR3 length is 11 residues. CDR1 is LNHDA, CDR2 SQIVND, per germline (reference sequence). V gave up 5 bases and J gave up 6 bases, with 7 bases separating them. The CDR3 sequence: CASSVGDGYTF. The CDR3 nucleotides read TGTGCCAGTAGTGTGGGTGATGGCTACACCTTC. The full variable domain, with the rest looked up from reference TRBV19 and TRBJ1-2, is DGGITQSPKYLFRKEGQNVTLSCEQNLNHDAMYWYRQDPGQGLRLIYYSQIVNDFQKGDIAEGYSVSREKKESFPLTVTSAQKNPTAFYLCASSVGDGYTFGSGTRLTVV.

The V and J genes are TRBV18 and TRBJ2-5; possibly TRBD1 or TRBD2 for D (5 bases each). This CDR3 is 13 amino acids long. Between the trimmed V and J ends, which lost 6 bases and 4 bases, there was a span of 12 bases. In germline, CDR1 is KGHSH, CDR2 LQKENI. For the CDR3, the DNA is TGTGCCAGCTCGGACGGGGCGGGAGAGACCCAGTACTTC. This encodes CASSDGAGETQYF. The complete variable domain, with remaining parts taken from reference TRBV18 and TRBJ2-5, reads NAGVMQNPRHLVRRRGQEARLRCSPMKGHSHVYWYRQLPEEGLKFMVYLQKENIIDESGMPKERFSAEFPKEGPSILRIQQVVRGDSAAYFCASSDGAGETQYFGPGTRLLVL.

Concerning this clone: This specimen includes other DNA sequences encoding the same CDR3. The chain links TRBV7-2 to TRBJ2-7, with D possibly being TRBD2 (6 bases). The V gene lost 0 bases and the J gene lost 1 base, with 10 bases spanning the gap. Per the germline V gene, CDR1 is SGHTA and CDR2 is FQGNSA. This CDR3 spans 15 amino acids. CDR3: CASSLAQTRSYEQYF. DNA of the CDR3: TGTGCCAGCAGCTTAGCGCAGACTAGATCCTACGAGCAGTACTTC. Using reference TRBV7-2 and TRBJ2-7 for the parts outside the CDR3, the full variable domain is GAGVSQSPSNKVTEKGKDVELRCDPISGHTALYWYRQSLGQGLEFLIYFQGNSAPDKSGLPSDRFSAERTGGSVSTLTIQRTQQEDSAVYLCASSLAQTRSYEQYFGPGTRLTVT.

The genes are TRBV4-2 and TRBJ2-1; D assignment may be TRBD1 or TRBD2 (5 bases each). This CDR3 is built from 15 residues. Between the trimmed V and J ends, which lost 0 bases and 8 bases, there was a span of 14 bases. Germline V gives CDR1 LGHNA, CDR2 YNFKEQ. DNA for the CDR3: TGTGCCAGCAGCCAAGAATCAGGGAGAGTCGATGAGCAGTTCTTC. Its protein is CASSQESGRVDEQFF.